This T cell receptor (beta chain) was documented in a study of monozygotic twins with inflammatory bowel disease. The CDR3 spans 13 residues. Germline V gives CDR1 DFQATT, CDR2 SNEGSKA (reference sequence). In the case of this clonotype: Its antigen is unidentified.

TCRdb derives one entry per CDR3 protein from the 5' RACE reads, leaving out DNA. The table gives a few hundred thousand distinct CDR3 sequences; the top ten clones make up around 1.5% of it. The study's findings and limits: On the inverse Simpson index, IBD patients scored lower for TCRbeta diversity than healthy co-twins. Patient-specific immunosuppressive treatments may have made repertoires more variable.

Sequenced input: blood. This rearrangement joins TRBV20-1 to TRBJ2-5; checking the TCRdb D call of TRBD2 is not possible without DNA. This TCR was sampled from a human donor with ulcerative colitis or Crohn's disease, or a healthy co-twin of an affected twin (not recorded which). This CDR3 reads CSASSGGEETQYF.